The 29 T cell receptor beta chains presented below share a single source sample, sequenced in a study of naive and memory T cell subsets. Two oligonucleotides, mixed equimolar, formed the beta constant-region primer covering TRBC1 and TRBC2. Nested alpha and beta constant-region primers with the SP2 primer drove four PCR rounds on ligated cDNA. A single record per CDR3 protein comes from TCRdb applying MiXCR to the UMI-ligation and nested PCR reads. The sample contains tens of thousands of distinct CDR3 sequences, 9% of which appear only once. The sequenced sample was naive CD8+ T cells from blood. These receptor sequences come from a human donor in good health.

The table lists this clonotype with a few counts. The chain links TRBV3-1 to TRBJ2-7; the D is unclear. The germline CDR1 and CDR2 sequences are LGHDT and YNNKEL (reference sequence). V was clipped by 1 base and J by 5 bases, with 9 bases between them. This CDR3 spans 13 amino acids. In DNA form, the CDR3 reads TGTGCCAGCAGCCAAGTCCTGGCTCACGAGCAGTACTTC. This gives the protein CASSQVLAHEQYF.

This clonotype was counted many times. The chain has TRBV27 and TRBJ2-5; the match to TRBD2 covers 11 bases. CDR1 is MNHEY, CDR2 SMNVEV, per germline (reference sequence). There are 16 residues in the CDR3. Unmatched junction bases numbered 7, after V lost 3 bases and J lost 4 bases. CDR3 loop: CASSLASGRPRETQYF. The CDR3 DNA reads as TGTGCCAGCAGTTTGGCTAGCGGGAGGCCCCGAGAGACCCAGTACTTC.

This clonotype was seen at least ten times. The chain combines TRBV5-1 with TRBJ2-6; D is uncertain. V lost 0 bases and J 3 bases, leaving 10 bases between the germline ends. This CDR3 region has 16 residues. CDR1 SGHRS and CDR2 YFSETQ come from the germline V gene. DNA of the CDR3: TGCGCCAGCAGCTTGGACAGATCCTTTGGGGCCAACGTCCTGACTTTC. This gives the protein CASSLDRSFGANVLTF. Variable domain in full (rest from reference TRBV5-1 and TRBJ2-6): KAGVTQTPRYLIKTRGQQVTLSCSPISGHRSVSWYQQTPGQGLQFLFEYFSETQRNKGNFPGRFSGRQFSNSRSEMNVSTLELGDSALYLCASSLDRSFGANVLTFGAGSRLTVL.

This clonotype has more than one count but fewer than ten. As DNA, the CDR3 is TGCGCCAGCAGCCAAGATCGTCGGGGCAACAATGAGCAGTTCTTC. This encodes CASSQDRRGNNEQFF. The chain combines TRBV4-3 with TRBJ2-1; TRBD1 or TRBD2 may be the D gene (5 bases each). Per the germline V gene, CDR1 is LGHNA and CDR2 is YSLEER. Trimming stripped 0 bases from V and 5 bases from J, with 11 bases between. This CDR3 spans 15 amino acids.

This clonotype came up many times. The chain couples TRBV4-1 to TRBJ2-7; TRBD2 matches 13 bases. V lost 0 bases and J lost 4; bases outside the gene matches: 18. This CDR3 region has 21 residues. Germline assignment: CDR1 MGHRA and CDR2 YSYEKL. The CDR3 spells CASSQEGSTSGRAGQPYEQYF. Here the CDR3 DNA reads TGCGCCAGCAGCCAAGAAGGGAGCACTAGCGGGAGGGCCGGTCAGCCGTACGAGCAGTACTTC.

This clonotype occurred many times. The chain has TRBV3-1 and TRBJ2-3; 8 bases align to TRBD2. The CDR3 consists of 17 residues. Germline loops: CDR1 LGHDT, CDR2 YNNKEL (reference sequence). V gave up 0 bases and J gave up 3 bases; unmatched junction bases: 8. In DNA form, the CDR3 reads TGTGCCAGCAGCCAAGATACCCGGGAGGGAGGGACAGATACGCAGTATTTT. Translated, it gives CASSQDTREGGTDTQYF.

The rearrangement joins TRBV4-1 to TRBJ2-7; 9 bases are a match to TRBD1. Germline V gene sequence: CDR1 MGHRA, CDR2 YSYEKL. With V trimmed by 4 bases and J by 0 bases, 4 bases remained unmatched. There are 15 residues in the CDR3. CDR3 coding DNA: TGCGCCAGCAGCCCGATGGACAGGGGCTCCTACGAGCAGTACTTC. Amino acids: CASSPMDRGSYEQYF.

This clonotype showed up many times. Here the CDR3 reads CSVDTGRGELFF. The DNA for the CDR3 is TGCAGCGTAGATACAGGGCGCGGGGAGCTGTTTTTT. The chain combines TRBV29-1 with TRBJ2-2; a weak D match, TRBD1 (6 bases). The V gene's germline CDR1 is SQVTM and CDR2 ANQGSEA. Trimming took 6 bases from V and 7 from J, leaving 12 bases between them. CDR3 size: 12 residues.

This clonotype was detected many times. This chain connects TRBV4-2 to TRBJ2-7, with a weak D call TRBD2 (7 bases). Trimming took 1 base from V and 0 from J, leaving 22 bases between them. The CDR3 loop spans 19 amino acids. Germline V gene lookup returns CDR1 LGHNA and CDR2 YNFKEQ. CDR3 DNA: TGTGCCAGCAGCCAAGGGGGGGGCCGCACAGGCAAAATCTCCTACGAGCAGTACTTC. Encoded protein: CASSQGGGRTGKISYEQYF.

The chain uses TRBV12-3 or TRBV12-4 and TRBJ1-2; TRBD1 might be the D (5 bases). The CDR3 has 11 residues. V was clipped by 3 bases and J by 8 bases, with 7 bases between them. CDR3 in DNA: TGTGCCAGCAGTTTCAACAGGGGCTACACCTTC. Translating gives CASSFNRGYTF.

In its sample, this clonotype was seen many times. V usage is TRBV7-9 and J usage is TRBJ2-2; D perhaps matches TRBD2 (6 bases). The CDR3 has 15 residues. The V gene's germline CDR1 is SEHNR and CDR2 FQNEAQ (reference sequence). The V gene lost 7 bases and the J gene lost 6 bases, with 18 bases spanning the gap. The CDR3 here is CASNEDRGGAGELFF. Written as DNA, the CDR3 is TGTGCCAGCAATGAAGATCGGGGAGGTGCCGGGGAGCTGTTTTTT.

This chain links TRBV2 with TRBJ1-5; no reliable D call. V lost 6 bases to trimming and J lost 2 bases, with 17 bases between them. This CDR3 is 16 amino acids long. Germline CDR1 and CDR2: SNHLY and FYNNEI. DNA of the CDR3: TGTGCCAGCAGCGCGCTACCCTCTGGAGGCAATCAGCCCCAGCATTTT. It is translated as CASSALPSGGNQPQHF.

This clonotype showed up just a few times. V usage is TRBV5-1 and J usage is TRBJ2-3; 7 bases match TRBD1. The CDR3 is 16 amino acids. Germline-derived CDR1 and CDR2 are SGHRS and YFSETQ. Unmatched junction bases numbered 9, after V lost 2 bases and J lost 3 bases. The CDR3 nucleotides are TGCGCCAGCAGCTTTAGGGGGCGCCCCCAGACAGATACGCAGTATTTT. Its protein is CASSFRGRPQTDTQYF.

This clonotype was observed many times. The chain carries TRBV12-3 or TRBV12-4 and TRBJ1-1; tentatively, D is TRBD1 (5 bases). V lost 7 bases and J 6 bases, leaving 9 bases between the germline ends. CDR3 length equals 11 residues. The CDR3 DNA reads as TGTGCCAGCATGGGGGGTCCTGAAGCTTTCTTT. Amino acids: CASMGGPEAFF.

V and J are TRBV12-5 and TRBJ1-2; a possible D gene is TRBD1 (5 bases). This CDR3 spans 15 amino acids. Germline assignment: CDR1 LGHNT and CDR2 FRNRAP. The V end was cut by 3 bases, the J end by 4 bases, with 15 bases between. Written as DNA, the CDR3 is TGTGCTAGTGGTTTCCCCTCTCGGGGCGGCTATGGCTACACCTTC. The encoded protein is CASGFPSRGGYGYTF.

This clonotype came up many times. This sequence joins TRBV12-3 or TRBV12-4 and TRBJ1-4; D remains unclear. The CDR3 is 14 residues long. The V gene lost 7 bases and the J gene lost 6 bases, with 15 bases spanning the gap. The CDR3 sequence: CASKRISGDEKLFF. The CDR3 region has the DNA TGTGCCAGCAAACGGATTTCAGGCGATGAAAAACTGTTTTTT.

This clonotype was seen a few times. The V gene is TRBV9, the J gene TRBJ1-1; 7 positions match TRBD1. This CDR3 region has 17 residues. Germline V gene sequence: CDR1 SGDLS, CDR2 YYNGEE. Losses at the gene ends were 1 base for V and 0 bases for J; bases not matched to a gene: 9. The CDR3 spells CASSVRGTVIMNTEAFF. The CDR3 DNA follows: TGTGCCAGCAGCGTACGCGGGACAGTCATCATGAACACTGAAGCTTTCTTT. Drawing the rest from reference TRBV9 and TRBJ1-1, the complete variable domain is DSGVTQTPKHLITATGQRVTLRCSPRSGDLSVYWYQQSLDQGLQFLIQYYNGEERAKGNILERFSAQQFPDLHSELNLSSLELGDSALYFCASSVRGTVIMNTEAFFGQGTRLTVV.

The chain employs TRBV11-1 and TRBJ1-1; D gene unclear. Germline V gives CDR1 SGHAT, CDR2 FQDESV (reference sequence). V gave up 5 bases and J gave up 0 bases, with 22 bases separating them. The CDR3 contains 18 residues. The CDR3 DNA reads as TGTGCCAGCAGCGCCACGCCCCGACAAGGATGGTTGAACACTGAAGCTTTCTTT. Translating gives CASSATPRQGWLNTEAFF.

This clonotype has just a few counts. V gene TRBV20-1 combines with J gene TRBJ2-7, with D possibly being TRBD1 (5 bases). The germline gives CDR1 DFQATT, CDR2 SNEGSKA (reference sequence). The CDR3 covers 13 residues. The ends were cut back, 1 base at V and 2 bases at J, with 9 bases in the middle. For the CDR3, the DNA is TGCAGTGCTAGAGTTCAGGGCCCCTACGAGCAGTACTTC. Amino acids: CSARVQGPYEQYF.

This clonotype has just a few counts. V and J are TRBV27 and TRBJ1-2, with D possibly matching TRBD1 (6 bases). V was trimmed by 0 bases and J by 4 bases, leaving 12 bases between them. Germline CDR1 and CDR2: MNHEY and SMNVEV (reference sequence). The CDR3 has 15 residues. Here the CDR3 reads CASSLSGGGSYGYTF. The DNA of the CDR3 is TGTGCCAGCAGTTTATCAGGGGGGGGGTCCTATGGCTACACCTTC.

This clonotype was observed many times. The CDR3 is CASSYFETGANVLTF. In DNA form, the CDR3 reads TGTGCCAGCAGTTACTTTGAGACTGGGGCCAACGTCCTGACTTTC. The chain couples TRBV6-5 to TRBJ2-6; D unresolved. This CDR3 is built from 15 residues. From germline, CDR1 is MNHEY and CDR2 SVGAGI. V lost 1 base to trimming and J lost 2 bases, with 6 bases between them.

The sample holds many counts of this clonotype. The CDR3 reads CASSESSTQPSTDTQYF. CDR3 nucleotides: TGTGCCAGCAGTGAATCTAGTACACAGCCTAGCACAGATACGCAGTATTTT. The rearrangement links TRBV2 to TRBJ2-3; no reliable D call. Trimming pared 2 bases from V and 0 bases from J, leaving 15 bases between. Germline-derived CDR1 and CDR2 are SNHLY and FYNNEI. This CDR3 is built from 17 residues.

This clonotype was counted between two and nine times. The gene calls are TRBV4-3 and TRBJ2-4; TRBD2 might be the D (5 bases). CDR3 length: 16 amino acids. The V and J ends lost 5 bases and 0 bases respectively, with 14 bases between them. CDR1 LGHNA and CDR2 YSLEER come from the germline V gene. The CDR3 reads CASSEERSLAKNIQYF. The CDR3 DNA is TGCGCCAGCAGCGAGGAGCGGAGCCTAGCCAAAAACATTCAGTACTTC.

In this sample, this clonotype turned up a few times. This chain links TRBV28 with TRBJ2-5; TRBD2 matches 12 bases. Germline CDR1 and CDR2: MDHEN and SYDVKM. Losses at the gene ends were 6 bases for V and 4 bases for J; bases not matched to a gene: 9. This CDR3 region has 16 residues. The CDR3 loop reads CASRGLAGGPRETQYF. The DNA of the CDR3 is TGTGCCAGCAGAGGGCTAGCGGGAGGGCCTCGAGAGACCCAGTACTTC.

This clonotype was counted between two and nine times. This chain uses TRBV29-1 with TRBJ1-2; D uncertain. The CDR3 has 18 amino acids. The V end was cut by 3 bases, the J end by 0 bases, with 23 bases between. Germline CDR1 reads SQVTM; CDR2 reads ANQGSEA. CDR3 sequence (DNA): TGCAGCGTTGAGGGTAGGGTCTGGCCGGACTTAGCTAACTATGGCTACACCTTC. This translates into CSVEGRVWPDLANYGYTF.

Many counts were recorded for this clonotype. The V and J genes are TRBV19 and TRBJ2-1, with D hard to call. This CDR3 is 11 amino acids long. V lost 8 bases and J 7 bases, leaving 9 bases between the germline ends. Germline CDR1 reads LNHDA; CDR2 reads SQIVND (reference sequence). The CDR3: CASGWYNEQFF. DNA for the CDR3: TGTGCCAGTGGTTGGTATAATGAGCAGTTCTTC.

This clonotype came up many times. The rearrangement links TRBV27 to TRBJ2-7, with unresolved D. CDR3 length equals 15 residues. V was clipped by 7 bases and J by 0 bases, with 16 bases between them. In germline, CDR1 is MNHEY, CDR2 SMNVEV (reference sequence). The CDR3 region has the DNA TGTGCCAGCATCAGGACCACCGAAAACTCCTACGAGCAGTACTTC. Translation gives CASIRTTENSYEQYF.

At least ten counts were recorded for this clonotype. The chain is built from TRBV12-3 or TRBV12-4 and TRBJ2-2; D unresolved. With 5 bases removed from V and 7 bases from J, the gap between germline ends came to 8 bases. The CDR3 length is 12 residues. The CDR3 sequence: CASSPSNGELFF. As DNA, the CDR3 is TGTGCCAGCAGTCCGAGCAACGGGGAGCTGTTTTTT.

This clonotype occurred many times. V usage is TRBV20-1 and J usage is TRBJ1-1, with D possibly being TRBD1 (6 bases). Trimming removed 4 bases at V and 1 base at J, with 13 bases between. Per the germline V gene, CDR1 is DFQATT and CDR2 is SNEGSKA (reference sequence). This CDR3 has 14 residues. The CDR3 protein is CSANKPGANTEAFF. CDR3 DNA sequence: TGCAGTGCTAACAAACCGGGGGCGAACACTGAAGCTTTCTTT.